Below are 11 T cell receptor beta chains sequenced from a single sample in a study of blood T cell repertoires in COVID-19. Some clones are missing from TCRdb's copy, which holds only in-frame ones; the method was immunoSEQ multiplex PCR. The top ten clones hold 4.5% to 5.5% of a sample with 80,000 or so clones, 80% of them seen once. Source material: peripheral blood. The receptor source for this set is a woman between 65 and 79 years old with acute or convalescent COVID-19.

The CDR3 reads CSARTSSEQFF. The CDR3 region has the DNA TGCAGTGCTCGGACTAGCAGTGAGCAGTTCTTC. The chain joins TRBV20-1 to TRBJ2-1; 8 nucleotides line up with TRBD2. V was clipped by 5 bases and J by 9 bases; unmatched bases: 3. CDR1 and CDR2 (germline): DFQATT, SNEGSKA (reference sequence). The CDR3 loop spans 11 amino acids.

This chain uses TRBV6-1 with TRBJ2-1, with a tentative D call TRBD2 (6 bases). The V end lost 8 bases, the J end lost 0 bases, and 11 bases lay between the germline ends. Germline CDR1 is MNHNS and CDR2 is SASEGT. This CDR3 has 14 amino acids. CDR3 loop: CASGDSSSYNEQFF. The CDR3 DNA follows: TGTGCCAGCGGGGACTCCAGCTCCTACAATGAGCAGTTCTTC.

The chain carries TRBV5-1 and TRBJ2-5, with TRBD2 as a possible D gene (5 bases). The CDR3 spans 17 residues. The germline V gene has CDR1 SGHRS and CDR2 YFSETQ. V dropped 4 bases and J dropped 0 bases, with 19 bases sitting between them. CDR3 in amino acids: CASSRSPSGGYQETQYF. CDR3 DNA: TGCGCCAGCAGCCGCAGTCCCAGCGGCGGGTACCAAGAGACCCAGTACTTC.

V gene TRBV7-9 combines with J gene TRBJ1-2; TRBD1 aligns across 7 bases. V was pared by 4 bases and J by 4 bases, with 15 bases of the junction left unmatched. This CDR3 is built from 17 residues. CDR1 SEHNR and CDR2 FQNEAQ come from the germline V gene (reference sequence). The CDR3 DNA reads TGTGCCAGCAGCTCGTCAGGGGGGCTGAACTATTTCTATGGCTACACCTTC. It codes for CASSSSGGLNYFYGYTF.

The chain has TRBV18 and TRBJ1-5; 7 bases fit TRBD1. CDR3 length: 16 residues. Germline trimming cut 5 bases from V and 0 bases from J; bases unmatched to any gene: 7. Germline V gene sequence: CDR1 KGHSH, CDR2 LQKENI. The CDR3 DNA follows: TGTGCCAGCTCAGAGAACACAGGGGATAGCAATCAGCCCCAGCATTTT. This translates into CASSENTGDSNQPQHF.

The chain joins TRBV7-2 to TRBJ2-3; 10 bases are a match to TRBD2. The V gene end was trimmed by 2 bases and the J gene end by 4 bases; junction bases not matched to a gene: 3. Germline V gene data show CDR1 as SGHTA and CDR2 as FQGNSA. The CDR3 covers 15 residues. The CDR3 spells CASSLTSGVSDTQYF. The CDR3 nucleotides read TGTGCCAGCAGCTTAACTAGCGGGGTATCAGATACGCAGTATTTT.

On this clone itself: The DNA is omitted, as the CDR3 cannot be located on it reliably, and the CDR3 follows TCRdb's listing. CDR3 amino acids: CASSIRARGRKDPYNEQFF. J is TRBJ2-1 and V is TRBV19; TRBD1 is the table's D call and was not checked against the DNA. 19 amino acids form the CDR3, both terminal residues included. The germline V gene has CDR1 LNHDA and CDR2 SQIVND (reference sequence).

The chain carries TRBV15 and TRBJ2-1; D not resolved. The V end was cut by 3 bases, the J end by 4 bases, with 7 bases between. The CDR3 totals 13 residues. Germline lookup yields CDR1 LNHNV and CDR2 YYDKDF (reference sequence). CDR3 sequence: CATSRTRYNEQFF. The CDR3 DNA reads TGTGCCACCAGCAGGACAAGATACAATGAGCAGTTCTTC.

The chain has TRBV9 and TRBJ1-4, with TRBD1 matching over 7 bases. After removal of 4 bases from V and 2 bases from J, the junction contained 8 bases not matched to a gene. The CDR3 covers 16 residues. Germline V lookup: CDR1 SGDLS, CDR2 YYNGEE. The CDR3 nucleotides are TGTGCCAGCAGCTCATCCCCGGACAGGACTAATGAAAAACTGTTTTTT. Amino acid sequence: CASSSSPDRTNEKLFF.

Only one count was recorded for this clone. The chain carries TRBV27 and TRBJ2-2; 13 positions match TRBD2. The junction had 15 bases not matched to a gene; V was cut back by 7 bases and J by 7 bases. In germline, CDR1 is MNHEY, CDR2 SMNVEV (reference sequence). The CDR3 contains 18 residues. Written as DNA, the CDR3 is TGTGCCAGCACCCGAGGACTAGCGGGGGCTTTTGGGGTCGGGGAGCTGTTTTTT. It specifies CASTRGLAGAFGVGELFF.

This chain connects TRBV6-2 or TRBV6-3 to TRBJ1-5, with D maybe TRBD1 (5 bases). Germline V gene sequence: CDR1 MNHEY, CDR2 SVGEGT. CDR3 size: 14 residues. V was clipped by 2 bases and J by 5 bases, with 10 bases between them. The CDR3 is CASSYTQVHQPQHF. CDR3 DNA sequence: TGTGCCAGCAGTTACACACAGGTTCATCAGCCCCAGCATTTT.